This TCR beta chain comes out of a study of cytomegalovirus exposure and HLA in healthy donors. Libraries were prepared by immunoSEQ multiplex PCR; TCRdb keeps only in-frame clonotypes and omits some of them. Seen here are 100,000 to 150,000 clones, under 90% observed once, and the top ten hold roughly 2%. Study results and caveats: Rarity characterized most TCR sequences, yet some public TCRs appeared in many donors.

Details on this clone: Antigen unknown.

V was shortened by 2 bases and J by 6 bases, with 8 bases between the two germline ends. Germline CDR1 is SGHDT and CDR2 is YYEEEE. CDR3 size: 12 residues. The sequenced sample consisted of PBMCs. The sequence came from a woman under 30 in good health and CMV-seronegative. The V and J genes are TRBV5-6 and TRBJ1-1; D is unclear. CDR3 in DNA: TGTGCCAGCAGCTTCCCCGGGGCTGAAGCTTTCTTT. The encoded protein is CASSFPGAEAFF.